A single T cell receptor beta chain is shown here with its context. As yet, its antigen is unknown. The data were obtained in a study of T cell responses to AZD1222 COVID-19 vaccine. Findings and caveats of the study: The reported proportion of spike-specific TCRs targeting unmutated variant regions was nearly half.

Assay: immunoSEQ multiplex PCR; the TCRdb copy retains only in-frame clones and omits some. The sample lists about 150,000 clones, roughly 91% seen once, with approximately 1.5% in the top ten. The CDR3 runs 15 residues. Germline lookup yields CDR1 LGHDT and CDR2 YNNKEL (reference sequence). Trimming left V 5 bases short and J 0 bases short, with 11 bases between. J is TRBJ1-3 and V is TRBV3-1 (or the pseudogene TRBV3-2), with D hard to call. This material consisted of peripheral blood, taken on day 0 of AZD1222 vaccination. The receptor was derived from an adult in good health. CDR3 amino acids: CASSGQESSGNTIYF. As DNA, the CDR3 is TGTGCCAGCAGCGGTCAGGAGAGCTCTGGAAACACCATATATTTT.